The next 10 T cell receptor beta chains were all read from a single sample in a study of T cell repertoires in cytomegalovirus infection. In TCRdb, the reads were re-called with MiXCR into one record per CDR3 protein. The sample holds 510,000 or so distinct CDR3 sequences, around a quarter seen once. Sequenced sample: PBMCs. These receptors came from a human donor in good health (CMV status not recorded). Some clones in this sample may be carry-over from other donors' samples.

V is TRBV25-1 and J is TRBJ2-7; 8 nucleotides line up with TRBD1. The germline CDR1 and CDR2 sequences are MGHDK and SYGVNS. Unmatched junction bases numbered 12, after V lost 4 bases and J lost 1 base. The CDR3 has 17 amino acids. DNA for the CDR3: TGTGCCAGCAGTGCTTACTCAAGGACAGGGCTTTCCTACGAGCAGTACTTC. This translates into CASSAYSRTGLSYEQYF.

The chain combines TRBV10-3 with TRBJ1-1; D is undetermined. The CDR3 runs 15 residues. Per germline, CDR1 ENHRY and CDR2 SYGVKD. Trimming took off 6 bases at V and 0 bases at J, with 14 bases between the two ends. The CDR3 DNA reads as TGTGCCATCAGGGGAGGCAGAAGGGTGAACACTGAAGCTTTCTTT. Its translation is CAIRGGRRVNTEAFF.

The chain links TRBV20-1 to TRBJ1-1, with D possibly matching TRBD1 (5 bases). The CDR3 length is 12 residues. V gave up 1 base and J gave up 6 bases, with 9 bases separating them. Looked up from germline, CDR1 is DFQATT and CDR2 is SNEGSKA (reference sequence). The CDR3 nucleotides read TGCAGTGCTAGAGCTGGGGACTCTGAAGCTTTCTTT. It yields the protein CSARAGDSEAFF.

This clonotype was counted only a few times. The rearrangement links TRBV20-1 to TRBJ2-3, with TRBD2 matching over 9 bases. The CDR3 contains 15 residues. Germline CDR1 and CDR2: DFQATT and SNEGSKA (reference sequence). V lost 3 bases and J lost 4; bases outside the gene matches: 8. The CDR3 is CSASRREGLSDTQYF. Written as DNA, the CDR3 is TGCAGTGCTAGCCGGCGGGAGGGCCTTTCAGATACGCAGTATTTT.

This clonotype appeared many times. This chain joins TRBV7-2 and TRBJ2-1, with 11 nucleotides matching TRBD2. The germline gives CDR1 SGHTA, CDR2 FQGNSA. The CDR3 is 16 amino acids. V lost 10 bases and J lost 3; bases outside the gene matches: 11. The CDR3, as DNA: TGTGCCACCGGCCGGCTAGCGGGGGGAGTCTACAATGAGCAGTTCTTC. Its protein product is CATGRLAGGVYNEQFF.

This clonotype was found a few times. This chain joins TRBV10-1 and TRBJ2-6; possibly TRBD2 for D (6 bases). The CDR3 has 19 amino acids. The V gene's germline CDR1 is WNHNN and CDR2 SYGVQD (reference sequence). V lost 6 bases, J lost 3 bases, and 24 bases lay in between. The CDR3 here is CASSPPSGTLKDGANVLTF. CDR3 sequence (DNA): TGCGCCAGCAGCCCCCCTTCCGGGACTCTCAAGGATGGGGCCAACGTCCTGACTTTC.

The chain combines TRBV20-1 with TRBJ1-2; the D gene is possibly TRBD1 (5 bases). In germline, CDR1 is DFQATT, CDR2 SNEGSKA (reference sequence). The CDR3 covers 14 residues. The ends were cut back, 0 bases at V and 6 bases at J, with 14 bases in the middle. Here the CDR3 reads CSAREIRQGNGYTF. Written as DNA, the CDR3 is TGCAGTGCTAGAGAGATTCGGCAGGGCAATGGCTACACCTTC.

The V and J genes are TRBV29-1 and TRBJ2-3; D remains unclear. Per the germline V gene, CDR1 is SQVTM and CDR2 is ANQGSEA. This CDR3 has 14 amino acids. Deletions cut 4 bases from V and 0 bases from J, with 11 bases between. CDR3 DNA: TGCAGCGTTGGTGTCGGGTCTAGCACAGATACGCAGTATTTT. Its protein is CSVGVGSSTDTQYF.

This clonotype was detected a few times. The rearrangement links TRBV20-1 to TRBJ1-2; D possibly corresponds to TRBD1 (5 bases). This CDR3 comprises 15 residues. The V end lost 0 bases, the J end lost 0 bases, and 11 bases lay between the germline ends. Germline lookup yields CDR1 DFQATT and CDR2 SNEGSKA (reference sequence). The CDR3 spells CSARDRRATNYGYTF. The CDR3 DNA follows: TGCAGTGCTAGAGATCGCAGGGCTACTAACTATGGCTACACCTTC.

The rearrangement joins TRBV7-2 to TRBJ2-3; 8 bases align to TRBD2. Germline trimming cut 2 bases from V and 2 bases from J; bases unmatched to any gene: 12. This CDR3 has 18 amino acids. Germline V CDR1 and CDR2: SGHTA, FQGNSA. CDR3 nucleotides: TGTGCCAGCAGCTTATTTTTTGTAGCGGGACCTATCACAGATACGCAGTATTTT. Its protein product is CASSLFFVAGPITDTQYF.